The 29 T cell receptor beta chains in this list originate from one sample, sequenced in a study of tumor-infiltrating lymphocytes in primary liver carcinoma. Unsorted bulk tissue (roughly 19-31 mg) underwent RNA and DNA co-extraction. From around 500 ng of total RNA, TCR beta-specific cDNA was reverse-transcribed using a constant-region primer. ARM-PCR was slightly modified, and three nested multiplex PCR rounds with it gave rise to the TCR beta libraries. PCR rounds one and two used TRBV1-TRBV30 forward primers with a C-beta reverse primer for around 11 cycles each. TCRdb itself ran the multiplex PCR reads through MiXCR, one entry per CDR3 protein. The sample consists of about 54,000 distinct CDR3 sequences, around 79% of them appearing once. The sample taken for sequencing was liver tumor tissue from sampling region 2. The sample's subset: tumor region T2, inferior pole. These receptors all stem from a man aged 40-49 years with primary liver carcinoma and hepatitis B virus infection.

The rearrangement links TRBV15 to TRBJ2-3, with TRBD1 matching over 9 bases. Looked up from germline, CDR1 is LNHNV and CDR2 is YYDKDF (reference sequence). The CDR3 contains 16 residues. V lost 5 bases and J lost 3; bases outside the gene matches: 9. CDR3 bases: TGTGCCACCAGCGGCTTTCTAGGACAGGGGACAGATACGCAGTATTTT. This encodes CATSGFLGQGTDTQYF. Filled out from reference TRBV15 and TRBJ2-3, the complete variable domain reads DAMVIQNPRYQVTQFGKPVTLSCSQTLNHNVMYWYQQKSSQAPKLLFHYYDKDFNNEADTPDNFQSRRPNTSFCFLDIRSPGLGDTAMYLCATSGFLGQGTDTQYFGPGTRLTVL.

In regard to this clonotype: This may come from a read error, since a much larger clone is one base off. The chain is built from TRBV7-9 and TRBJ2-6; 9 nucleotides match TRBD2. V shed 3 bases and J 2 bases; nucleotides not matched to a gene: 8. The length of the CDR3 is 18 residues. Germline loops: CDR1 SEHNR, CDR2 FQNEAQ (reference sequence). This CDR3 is CASSFLGLASPGANVLTF. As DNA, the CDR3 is TGTGCCAGCAGCTTTCTTGGACTAGCGTCCCCTGGGGCCAACGTCCTGACTTTC. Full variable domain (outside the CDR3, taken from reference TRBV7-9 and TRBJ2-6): DTGVSQNPRHKITKRGQNVTFRCDPISEHNRLYWYRQTLGQGPEFLTYFQNEAQLEKSRLLSDRFSAERPKGSFSTLEIQRTEQGDSAMYLCASSFLGLASPGANVLTFGAGSRLTVL.

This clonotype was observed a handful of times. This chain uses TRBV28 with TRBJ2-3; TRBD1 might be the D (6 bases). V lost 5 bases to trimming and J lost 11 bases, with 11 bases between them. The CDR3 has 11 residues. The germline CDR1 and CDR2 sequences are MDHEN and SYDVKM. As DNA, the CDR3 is TGTGCCAGCAGTGGGGGCACTGAGCAGTATTTT. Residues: CASSGGTEQYF.

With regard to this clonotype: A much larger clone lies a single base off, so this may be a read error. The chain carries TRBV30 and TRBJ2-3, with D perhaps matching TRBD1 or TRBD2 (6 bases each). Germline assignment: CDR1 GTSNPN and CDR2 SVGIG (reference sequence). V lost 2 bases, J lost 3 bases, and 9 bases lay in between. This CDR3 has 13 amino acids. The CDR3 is CAWSRGVTDTQYF. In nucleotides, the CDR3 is TGTGCCTGGAGTAGGGGGGTAACAGATACGCAGTATTTT.

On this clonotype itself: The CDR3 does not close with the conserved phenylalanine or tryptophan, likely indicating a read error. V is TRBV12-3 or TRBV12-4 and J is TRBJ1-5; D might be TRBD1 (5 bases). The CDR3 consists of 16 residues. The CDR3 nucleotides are TGTGCCGGCAGTTTAGGTGCTGGGAGGGGTAATCAGCCCCAGCATCTT. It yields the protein CAGSLGAGRGNQPQHL.

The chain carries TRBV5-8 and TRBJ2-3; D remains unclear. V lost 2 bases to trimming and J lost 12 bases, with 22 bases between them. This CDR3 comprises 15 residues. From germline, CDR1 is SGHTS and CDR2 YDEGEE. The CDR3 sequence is CASSFISTNTETQYF. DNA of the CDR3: TGTGCCAGCAGCTTTATTTCCACTAACACAGAAACACAGTATTTT.

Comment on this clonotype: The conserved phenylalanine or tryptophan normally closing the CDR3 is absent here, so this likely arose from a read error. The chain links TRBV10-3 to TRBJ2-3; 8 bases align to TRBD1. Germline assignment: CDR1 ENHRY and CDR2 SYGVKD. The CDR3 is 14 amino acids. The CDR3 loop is CAISLGRGPDMQYL. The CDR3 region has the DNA TGTGCCATCAGCTTGGGCAGGGGGCCAGATATGCAGTATCTT.

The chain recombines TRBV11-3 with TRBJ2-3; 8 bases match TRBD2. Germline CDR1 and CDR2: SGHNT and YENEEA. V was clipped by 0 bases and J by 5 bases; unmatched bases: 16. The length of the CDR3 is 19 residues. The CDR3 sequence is CASSLDLYSGGPVGDTQYF. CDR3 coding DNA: TGTGCCAGCAGCTTAGATCTCTATTCGGGAGGGCCGGTGGGAGATACGCAGTATTTT.

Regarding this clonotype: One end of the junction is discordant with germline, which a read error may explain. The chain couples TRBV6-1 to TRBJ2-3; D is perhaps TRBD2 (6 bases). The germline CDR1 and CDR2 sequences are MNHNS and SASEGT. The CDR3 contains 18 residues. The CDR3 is CATSEPASEPYSTDTQYF. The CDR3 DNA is TGTGCCACCAGTGAACCAGCTAGCGAGCCGTATAGCACAGATACACAGTATTTT.

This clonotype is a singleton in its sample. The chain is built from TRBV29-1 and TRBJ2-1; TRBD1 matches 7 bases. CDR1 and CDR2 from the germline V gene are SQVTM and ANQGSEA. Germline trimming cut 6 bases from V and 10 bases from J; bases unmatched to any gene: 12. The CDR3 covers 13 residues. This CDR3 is CSVAWIGGLEQFF. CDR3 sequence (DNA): TGCAGCGTAGCCTGGATAGGGGGCCTAGAGCAGTTCTTC.

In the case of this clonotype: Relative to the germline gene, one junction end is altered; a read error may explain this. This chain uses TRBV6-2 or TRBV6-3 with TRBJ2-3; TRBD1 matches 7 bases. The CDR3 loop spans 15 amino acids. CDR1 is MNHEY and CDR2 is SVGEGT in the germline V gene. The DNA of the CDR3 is TGTGCTAGCAGTTTACAGGGGACGTGCGGCGATACGCAGTATTTT. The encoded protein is CASSLQGTCGDTQYF.

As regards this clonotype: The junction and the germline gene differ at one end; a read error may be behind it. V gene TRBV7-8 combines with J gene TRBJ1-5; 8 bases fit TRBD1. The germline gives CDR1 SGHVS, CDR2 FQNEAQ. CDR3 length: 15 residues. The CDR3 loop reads CASGLTGARNQPQHF. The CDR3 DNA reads TGTGCCAGCGGCCTGACAGGGGCCCGCAATCAGCCCCAGCATTTC.

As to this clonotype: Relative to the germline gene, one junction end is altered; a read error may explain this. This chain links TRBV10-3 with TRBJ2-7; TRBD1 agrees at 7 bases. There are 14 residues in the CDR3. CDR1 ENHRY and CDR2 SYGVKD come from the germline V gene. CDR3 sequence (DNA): TGTACCATCAGCCAGGACAGGTTGGAAAACGAGCAGTACTTC. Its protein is CTISQDRLENEQYF.

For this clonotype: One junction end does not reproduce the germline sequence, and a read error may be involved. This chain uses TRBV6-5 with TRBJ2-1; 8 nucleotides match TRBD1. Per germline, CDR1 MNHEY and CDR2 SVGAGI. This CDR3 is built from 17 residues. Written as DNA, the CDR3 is TGTGCCAGCATTCCCCTTACACCTGGACAGGGCTACAATGAGCAGTTCTTT. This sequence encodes CASIPLTPGQGYNEQFF.

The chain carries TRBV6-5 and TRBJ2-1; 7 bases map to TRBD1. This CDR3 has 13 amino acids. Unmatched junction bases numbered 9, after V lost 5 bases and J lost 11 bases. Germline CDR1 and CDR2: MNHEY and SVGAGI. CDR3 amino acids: CASSTGTARKQFF. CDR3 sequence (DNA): TGTGCCAGCAGTACGGGGACAGCCAGAAAGCAGTTCTTC.

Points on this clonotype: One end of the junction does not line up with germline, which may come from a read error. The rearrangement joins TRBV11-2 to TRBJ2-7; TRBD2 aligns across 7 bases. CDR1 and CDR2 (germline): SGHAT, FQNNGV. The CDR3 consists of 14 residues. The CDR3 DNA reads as TGTGCCAACACCCTAGGGTACGGGGACTACGAGGAGTACTTC. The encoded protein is CANTLGYGDYEEYF.

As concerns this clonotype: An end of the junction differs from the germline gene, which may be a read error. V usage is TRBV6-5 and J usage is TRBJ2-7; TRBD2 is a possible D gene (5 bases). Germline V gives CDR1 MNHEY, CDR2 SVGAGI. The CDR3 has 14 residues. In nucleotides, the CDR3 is TGTGCCTCCAGGACGGAGGAACTAGTCTACGAACAGTACTTC. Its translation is CASRTEELVYEQYF.

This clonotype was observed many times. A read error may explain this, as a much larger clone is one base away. In DNA, the CDR3 is TGTGCCAGCAGCCAAGGTATTGCGACGGGTGAGCAGTTCTTC. The encoded protein is CASSQGIATGEQFF. This chain joins TRBV4-2 and TRBJ2-1; D unresolved. Trimming stripped 1 base from V and 9 bases from J, with 13 bases between. CDR1 and CDR2 from the germline V gene are LGHNA and YNFKEQ. This CDR3 has 14 residues.

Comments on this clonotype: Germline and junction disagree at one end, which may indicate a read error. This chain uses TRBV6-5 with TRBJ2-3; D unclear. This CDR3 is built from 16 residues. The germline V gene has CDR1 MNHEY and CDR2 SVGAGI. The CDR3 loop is CASSYLYGGRTDTQYF. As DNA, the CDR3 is TGTGCCAGCAGTTACCTCTACGGCGGCCGCACAGATACACAGTATTTT.

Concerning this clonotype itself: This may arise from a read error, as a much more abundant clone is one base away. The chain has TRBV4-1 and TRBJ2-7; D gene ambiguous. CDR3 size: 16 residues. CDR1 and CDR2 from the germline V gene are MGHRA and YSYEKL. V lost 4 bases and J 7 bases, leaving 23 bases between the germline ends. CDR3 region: CASSPSDDGPPREQYF. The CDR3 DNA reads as TGCGCCAGCAGCCCATCAGACGACGGCCCTCCGAGGGAGCAGTACTTC.

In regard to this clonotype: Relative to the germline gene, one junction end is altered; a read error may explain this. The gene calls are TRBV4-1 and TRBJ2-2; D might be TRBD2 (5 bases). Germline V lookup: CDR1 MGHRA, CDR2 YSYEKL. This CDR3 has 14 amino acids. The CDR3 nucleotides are TGCGCCAGGAGCCAAGCTCTGAACACCGGGGAGCCATTTTTT. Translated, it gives CARSQALNTGEPFF.

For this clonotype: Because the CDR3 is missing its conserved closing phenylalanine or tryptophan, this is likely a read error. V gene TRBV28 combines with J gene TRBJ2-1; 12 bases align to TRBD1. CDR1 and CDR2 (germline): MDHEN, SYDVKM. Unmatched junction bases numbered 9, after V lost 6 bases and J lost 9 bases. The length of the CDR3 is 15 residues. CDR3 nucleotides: TGTGCCAGCAGGGGACTGGGACAGGGGGCCGGTGAGCAGTTCTTA. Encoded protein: CASRGLGQGAGEQFL.

This chain's CDR3 is CASGSGRSYEQYF. The CDR3, as DNA: TGTGCTTCGGGAAGCGGGAGGTCCTACGAGCAGTACTTC. This chain links TRBV19 with TRBJ2-7, with 9 nucleotides matching TRBD2. The CDR3 contains 13 residues. Germline lookup yields CDR1 LNHDA and CDR2 SQIVND (reference sequence).

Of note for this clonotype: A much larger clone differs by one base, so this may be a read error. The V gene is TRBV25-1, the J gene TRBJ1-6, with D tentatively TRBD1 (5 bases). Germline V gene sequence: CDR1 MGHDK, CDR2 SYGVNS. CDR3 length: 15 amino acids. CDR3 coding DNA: TGTGCCAACAGTGATGCGGGGGGGTCTAATTCACCCCTCCACTTT. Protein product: CANSDAGGSNSPLHF.

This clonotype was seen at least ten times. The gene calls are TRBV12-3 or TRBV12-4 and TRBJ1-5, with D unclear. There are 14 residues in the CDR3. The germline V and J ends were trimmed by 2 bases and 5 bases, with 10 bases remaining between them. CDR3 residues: CASSLLQSDQPQHF. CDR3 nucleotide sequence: TGTGCCAGCAGTTTACTCCAGTCGGATCAGCCCCAGCATTTT.

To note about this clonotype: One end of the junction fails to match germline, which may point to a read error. This chain's CDR3 is CANSLGGRVNTEAFF. The CDR3 nucleotides are TGTGCCAACAGCTTAGGGGGGAGGGTTAACACCGAAGCTTTCTTT. The chain is built from TRBV7-8 and TRBJ1-1; TRBD1 is a possible D gene (6 bases). Germline-derived CDR1 and CDR2 are SGHVS and FQNEAQ. The CDR3 runs 15 residues.

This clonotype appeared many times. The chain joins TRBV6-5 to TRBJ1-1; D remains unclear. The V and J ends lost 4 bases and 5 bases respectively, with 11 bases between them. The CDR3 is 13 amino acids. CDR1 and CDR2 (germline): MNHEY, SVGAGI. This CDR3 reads CASSSGPWTEAFF. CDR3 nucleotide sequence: TGTGCCAGCAGTTCGGGCCCTTGGACTGAAGCTTTCTTT.

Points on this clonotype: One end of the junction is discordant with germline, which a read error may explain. CDR3 residues: CASSYSTDSGAKVLTF. The CDR3 DNA reads TGCGCCAGCAGTTACTCGACCGATAGTGGGGCCAAGGTCCTGACTTTC. The chain is built from TRBV6-5 and TRBJ2-6; possibly TRBD1 for D (5 bases). This CDR3 comprises 16 residues. Germline values: CDR1 MNHEY, CDR2 SVGAGI.

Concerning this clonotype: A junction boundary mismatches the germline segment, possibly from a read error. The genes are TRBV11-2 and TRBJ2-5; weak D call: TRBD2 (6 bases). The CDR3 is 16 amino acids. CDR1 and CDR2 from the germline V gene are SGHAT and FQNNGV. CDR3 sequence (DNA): TGTACCAGCAGAACCCGGGACTCGTCCCACCAAGAGACCCAGTACTTC. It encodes CTSRTRDSSHQETQYF.